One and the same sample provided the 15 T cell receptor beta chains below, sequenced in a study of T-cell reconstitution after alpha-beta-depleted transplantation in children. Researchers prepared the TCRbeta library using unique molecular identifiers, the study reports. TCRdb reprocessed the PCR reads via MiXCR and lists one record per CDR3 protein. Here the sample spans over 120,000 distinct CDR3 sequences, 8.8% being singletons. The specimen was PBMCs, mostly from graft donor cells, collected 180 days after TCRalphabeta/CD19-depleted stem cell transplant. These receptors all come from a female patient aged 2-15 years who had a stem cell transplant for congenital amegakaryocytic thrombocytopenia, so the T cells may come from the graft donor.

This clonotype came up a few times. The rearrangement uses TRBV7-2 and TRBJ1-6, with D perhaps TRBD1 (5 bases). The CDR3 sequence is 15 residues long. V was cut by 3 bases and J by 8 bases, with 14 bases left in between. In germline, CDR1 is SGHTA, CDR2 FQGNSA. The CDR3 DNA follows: TGTGCCAGCAGCTTCCCCTCGTTAGGGGATTCACCCCTCCACTTT. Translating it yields CASSFPSLGDSPLHF.

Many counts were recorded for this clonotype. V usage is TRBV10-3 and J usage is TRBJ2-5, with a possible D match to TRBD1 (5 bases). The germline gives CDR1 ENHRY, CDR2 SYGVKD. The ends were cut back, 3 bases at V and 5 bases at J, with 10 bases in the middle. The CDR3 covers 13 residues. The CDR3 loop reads CAISDRVGETQYF. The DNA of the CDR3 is TGTGCCATCAGTGACAGGGTAGGGGAGACCCAGTACTTC.

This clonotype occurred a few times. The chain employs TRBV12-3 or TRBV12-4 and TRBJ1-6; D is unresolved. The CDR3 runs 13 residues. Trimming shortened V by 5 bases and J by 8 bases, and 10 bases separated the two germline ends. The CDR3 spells CASSKNGDSPLHF. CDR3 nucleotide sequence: TGTGCCAGCAGTAAAAACGGTGATTCACCCCTCCACTTT.

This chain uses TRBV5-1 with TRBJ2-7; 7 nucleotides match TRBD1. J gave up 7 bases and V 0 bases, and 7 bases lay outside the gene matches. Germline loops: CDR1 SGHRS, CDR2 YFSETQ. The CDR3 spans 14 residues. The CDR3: CASSLGDSRREQYF. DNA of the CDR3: TGCGCCAGCAGCTTGGGGGACAGCCGCCGGGAGCAGTACTTC.

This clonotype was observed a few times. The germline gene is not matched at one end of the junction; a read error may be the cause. The CDR3 protein is CASSVRDYLCGANGLTF. DNA of the CDR3: TGTGCCAGCAGTGTTCGAGACTACCTCTGTGGGGCCAACGGCCTGACTTTC. The gene calls are TRBV25-1 and TRBJ2-6, with D tentatively TRBD1 or TRBD2 (5 bases each). The germline CDR1 and CDR2 sequences are MGHDK and SYGVNS. The CDR3 totals 17 residues.

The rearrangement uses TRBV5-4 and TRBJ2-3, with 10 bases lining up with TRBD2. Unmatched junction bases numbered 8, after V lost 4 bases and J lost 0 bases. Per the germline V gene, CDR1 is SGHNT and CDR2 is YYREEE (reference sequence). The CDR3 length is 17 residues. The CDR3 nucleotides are TGTGCCAGCAGCGGAAGACTAGCGGGCGCCAGCACAGATACGCAGTATTTT. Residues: CASSGRLAGASTDTQYF.

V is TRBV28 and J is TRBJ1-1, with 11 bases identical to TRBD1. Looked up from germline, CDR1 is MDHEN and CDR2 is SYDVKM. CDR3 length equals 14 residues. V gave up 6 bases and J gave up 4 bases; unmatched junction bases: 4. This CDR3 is CASSAGTGGTEAFF. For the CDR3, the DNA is TGTGCCAGCAGCGCTGGGACAGGGGGCACTGAAGCTTTCTTT.

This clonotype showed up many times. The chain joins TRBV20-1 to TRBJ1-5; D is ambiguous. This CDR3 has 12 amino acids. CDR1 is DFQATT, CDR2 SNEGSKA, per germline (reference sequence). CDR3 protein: CSGRYSNQPQHF. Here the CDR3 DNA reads TGCAGCGGACGTTATAGCAATCAGCCCCAGCATTTT.

This CDR3 is CASSLVALAPYEQYF. The CDR3 bases are TGCGCCAGCAGCTTGGTGGCACTGGCCCCCTACGAGCAGTACTTC. V is TRBV5-1 and J is TRBJ2-7; no definite D call. This CDR3 has 15 residues. Germline V lookup: CDR1 SGHRS, CDR2 YFSETQ. Trimming removed 0 bases from V and 2 bases from J, with 12 bases in between.

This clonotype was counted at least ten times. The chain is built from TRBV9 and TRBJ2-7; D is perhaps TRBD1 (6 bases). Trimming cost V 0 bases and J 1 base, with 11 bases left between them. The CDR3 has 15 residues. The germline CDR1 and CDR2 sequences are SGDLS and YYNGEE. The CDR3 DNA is TGTGCCAGCAGCGTAGAAGGGGGACATTCCTACGAGCAGTACTTC. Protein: CASSVEGGHSYEQYF.

The CDR3 spells CASSLAQRDEQYF. The CDR3 DNA follows: TGTGCCAGCAGCTTAGCACAGCGCGACGAGCAGTACTTC. V is TRBV7-2 and J is TRBJ2-7; no firm D call. V was cut by 0 bases and J by 5 bases, with 8 bases left in between. The V gene's germline CDR1 is SGHTA and CDR2 FQGNSA. The CDR3 runs 13 residues. The full variable domain, with the rest looked up from reference TRBV7-2 and TRBJ2-7, is GAGVSQSPSNKVTEKGKDVELRCDPISGHTALYWYRQSLGQGLEFLIYFQGNSAPDKSGLPSDRFSAERTGGSVSTLTIQRTQQEDSAVYLCASSLAQRDEQYFGPGTRLTVT.

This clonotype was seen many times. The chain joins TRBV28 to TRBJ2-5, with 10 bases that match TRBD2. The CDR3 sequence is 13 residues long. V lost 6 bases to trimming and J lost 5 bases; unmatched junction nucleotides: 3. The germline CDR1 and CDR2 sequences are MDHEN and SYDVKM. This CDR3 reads CASRPGLAETQYF. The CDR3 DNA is TGTGCCAGCAGACCGGGACTAGCGGAGACCCAGTACTTC.

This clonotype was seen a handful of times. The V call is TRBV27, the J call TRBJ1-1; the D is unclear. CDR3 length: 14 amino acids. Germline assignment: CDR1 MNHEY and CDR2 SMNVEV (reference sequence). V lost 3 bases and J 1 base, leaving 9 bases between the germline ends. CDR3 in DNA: TGTGCCAGCAGTTTCGGGTACAAGAACACTGAAGCTTTCTTT. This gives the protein CASSFGYKNTEAFF.

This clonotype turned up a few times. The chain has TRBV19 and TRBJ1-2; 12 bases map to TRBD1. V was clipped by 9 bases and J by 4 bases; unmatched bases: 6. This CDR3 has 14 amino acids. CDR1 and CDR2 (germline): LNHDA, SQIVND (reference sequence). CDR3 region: CASRDRGLVYGYTF. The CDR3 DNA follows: TGTGCCAGCCGGGACAGGGGGCTTGTCTATGGCTACACCTTC.

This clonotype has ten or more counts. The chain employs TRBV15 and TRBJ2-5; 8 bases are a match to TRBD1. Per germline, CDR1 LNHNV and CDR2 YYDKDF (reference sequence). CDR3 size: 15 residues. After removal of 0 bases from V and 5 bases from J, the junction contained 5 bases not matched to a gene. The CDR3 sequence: CATSRDRGLWETQYF. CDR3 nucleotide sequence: TGTGCCACCAGCAGAGACAGGGGGCTATGGGAGACCCAGTACTTC.